These 11 T cell receptor delta chains share one sample of origin, sequenced in a study of gamma-delta T cells after stem cell transplantation. TCRdb reran clone calling via CATT on the RT-PCR reads. Here the sample spans roughly 700 delta-chain clones, approximately 2.7% being singletons. The specimen was gamma-delta T cells. These receptors came from a human donor. It is not recorded whose cells these are; they may come from a transplant donor.

This clone is categorized as medium-sized. A far larger clone is a single base away, which makes a read error likely. V and J are TRDV2 and TRDJ1; 9 bases fit TRDD3. From germline, CDR1 is GEAIGNYY and CDR2 EKD. This CDR3 has 15 residues. J gave up 4 bases and V 7 bases, and 12 bases lay outside the gene matches. The CDR3 reads CACARLGDRDDKLIF. CDR3 DNA: TGTGCCTGCGCGAGGTTGGGGGATAGGGACGATAAACTCATCTTT.

This clone is judged medium-sized (0.01 to 0.1%). With only one base between it and a far larger clone, this is likely a read error. The V call is TRDV2, the J call TRDJ1; possibly TRDD3 for D (5 bases). Germline CDR1 reads GEAIGNYY; CDR2 reads EKD. This CDR3 spans 16 amino acids. For the CDR3, the DNA is TGTGCCTGTGGCACCATAGGGGGCTCAGGACCCGATAAACTCATCTTT. Residues: CACGTIGGSGPDKLIF.

This clone was counted between two and nine times. Only one base separates this from a far larger clonotype, so it likely reflects a read error. Other DNA sequences in the sample encode the same CDR3. The chain joins TRDV2 to TRDJ1, with 7 bases fitting TRDD3. Germline V gives CDR1 GEAIGNYY, CDR2 EKD. CDR3 length: 19 residues. This chain's CDR3 is CACDTGALGYSIQLDKLIF. The DNA of the CDR3 is TGTGCCTGTGACACCGGAGCCCTGGGATACTCTATTCAACTCGATAAGCTCATCTTT.

As for this clone: One base separates it from a far larger clone, so it is likely a read error. This sample also contains other DNA sequences that code for the same CDR3. This chain joins TRDV2 and TRDJ1; a possible D gene is TRDD3 (5 bases). Germline V gene lookup returns CDR1 GEAIGNYY and CDR2 EKD. V was trimmed by 0 bases and J by 2 bases, leaving 12 bases between them. CDR3 length: 15 amino acids. The DNA of the CDR3 is TGTGCCTGTGACACCCTGGGAGATACAACCGATAAACTCATCTTT. Translation: CACDTLGDTTDKLIF.

This clone was recorded a few times. J is TRDJ1 and V is TRDV2; TRDD3 aligns across 10 bases. CDR3 length equals 18 residues. The junction had 11 bases not matched to a gene; V was cut back by 1 base and J by 1 base. Germline-derived CDR1 and CDR2 are GEAIGNYY and EKD. As DNA, the CDR3 is TGTGCCTGTGACACGCTACTGGGGGATTCCTTGATCACCGATAAACTCATCTTT. Protein product: CACDTLLGDSLITDKLIF.

Of note for this clone: This DNA translates differently at residue 12 from the TCRdb protein, which is that of a much larger clone; a read error is likely, and the protein shown is the DNA's own translation. The chain joins TRDV2 to TRDJ1; tentative D call: TRDD3 (5 bases). The CDR3 extends over 16 amino acids. Germline V gene lookup returns CDR1 GEAIGNYY and CDR2 EKD. CDR3 residues: CACEPLVGTHTEKLIF. In DNA, the CDR3 is TGTGCCTGCGAGCCCCTGGTGGGGACCCACACCGAAAAACTCATCTTT.

This clone has only a few counts. The protein recorded in TCRdb matches a much larger clone and deviates from this DNA's translation at residue 11, suggesting a read error; the protein here is obtained by translating the DNA. The chain couples TRDV2 to TRDJ1; TRDD3 agrees at 9 bases. Germline V lookup: CDR1 GEAIGNYY, CDR2 EKD. Unmatched junction bases numbered 16, after V lost 7 bases and J lost 8 bases. This CDR3 region has 15 residues. DNA for the CDR3: TGTGCCTGCGAGAGGTTGGGGGATAGGGACGAAAAACTCATCTTT. Its protein is CACERLGDRDEKLIF.

About this clone: This DNA's translation differs at residue 3 from TCRdb's protein, which comes from a much larger clone; a read error is likely, and the protein shown is translated from the DNA. V gene TRDV2 combines with J gene TRDJ3; TRDD3 matches at 10 bases. The V gene's germline CDR1 is GEAIGNYY and CDR2 EKD. This CDR3 region has 18 residues. The CDR3 spells CAYDPTGGSSWDTRQMFF. The CDR3 DNA reads TGTGCCTATGACCCTACTGGGGGATCCTCCTGGGACACCCGACAGATGTTTTTC.

Note on this clone: A far larger clone lies a single base away; this is likely a read error. The sample carries other DNA sequences with the same CDR3. This chain links TRDV2 with TRDJ1; 12 bases are a match to TRDD3. After removal of 3 bases from V and 0 bases from J, the junction contained 13 bases not matched to a gene. The germline gives CDR1 GEAIGNYY, CDR2 EKD. The CDR3 covers 19 residues. CDR3: CACDGPLGDTRKHTDKLIF. In DNA, the CDR3 is TGTGCCTGTGACGGCCCCCTGGGGGATACGCGGAAACACACCGATAAACTCATCTTT.

This clone has only a few counts. TCRdb's protein for this DNA is that of a much larger clone and differs from the translation at residue 15, likely a read error; the protein shown is the DNA translation. The genes are TRDV2 and TRDJ1, with 13 nucleotides matching TRDD3. The germline V gene has CDR1 GEAIGNYY and CDR2 EKD. The CDR3 extends over 17 amino acids. CDR3 DNA: TGTGCCTGTGACACGCTACTGGGGGATACGCGTTCCGATAAATTCATCTTT. Protein sequence: CACDTLLGDTRSDKFIF.

A remark on this clone: TCRdb's listed protein matches a much larger clone and diverges from this DNA's translation at residue 12, likely through a read error; the protein shown comes from the DNA. The V and J genes are TRDV2 and TRDJ2; TRDD3 matches at 8 bases. The CDR3 is 17 amino acids. Losses at the gene ends were 0 bases for V and 7 bases for J; bases not matched to a gene: 12. Germline V gene sequence: CDR1 GEAIGNYY, CDR2 EKD. The CDR3 sequence is CACDTVRTGGEKAQLFF. CDR3 in DNA: TGTGCCTGTGACACCGTGAGGACTGGGGGTGAGAAAGCACAACTCTTCTTT.